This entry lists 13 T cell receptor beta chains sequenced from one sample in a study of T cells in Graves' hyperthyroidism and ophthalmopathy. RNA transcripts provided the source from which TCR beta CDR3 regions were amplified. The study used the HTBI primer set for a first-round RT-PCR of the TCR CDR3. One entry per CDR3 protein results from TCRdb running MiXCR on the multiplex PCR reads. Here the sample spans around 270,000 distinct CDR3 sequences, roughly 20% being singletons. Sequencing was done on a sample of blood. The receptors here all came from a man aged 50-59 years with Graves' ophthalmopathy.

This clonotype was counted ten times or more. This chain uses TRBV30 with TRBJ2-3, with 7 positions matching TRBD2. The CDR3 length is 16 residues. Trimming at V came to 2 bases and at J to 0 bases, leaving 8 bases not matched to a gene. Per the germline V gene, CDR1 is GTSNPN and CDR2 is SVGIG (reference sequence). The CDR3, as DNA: TGTGCCTGGAGTTTTCCCGGGACTATTAGCACAGATACGCAGTATTTT. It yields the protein CAWSFPGTISTDTQYF.

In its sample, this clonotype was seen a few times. Here the CDR3 DNA reads TGTGCCAGCAGTTTCCCCGCGGGGTGGAGGGTTTCACCCCTCCACTTT. Its protein is CASSFPAGWRVSPLHF. V gene TRBV28 combines with J gene TRBJ1-6, with D unclear. Germline V gives CDR1 MDHEN, CDR2 SYDVKM. V lost 3 bases and J lost 9, with 18 bases in between. This CDR3 has 16 residues.

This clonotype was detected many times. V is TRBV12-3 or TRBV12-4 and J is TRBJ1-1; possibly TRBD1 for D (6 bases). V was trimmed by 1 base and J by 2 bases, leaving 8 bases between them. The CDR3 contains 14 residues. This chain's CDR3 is CASSLVDRNTEAFF. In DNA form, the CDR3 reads TGTGCCAGCAGTTTAGTGGACAGAAACACTGAAGCTTTCTTT.

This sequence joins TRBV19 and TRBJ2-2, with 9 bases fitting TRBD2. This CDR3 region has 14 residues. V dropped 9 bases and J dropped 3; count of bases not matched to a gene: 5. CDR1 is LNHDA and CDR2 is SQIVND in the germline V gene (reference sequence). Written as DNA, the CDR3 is TGTGCCAGCTTAGCGGGGGTCGACACCGGGGAGCTGTTTTTT. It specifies CASLAGVDTGELFF.

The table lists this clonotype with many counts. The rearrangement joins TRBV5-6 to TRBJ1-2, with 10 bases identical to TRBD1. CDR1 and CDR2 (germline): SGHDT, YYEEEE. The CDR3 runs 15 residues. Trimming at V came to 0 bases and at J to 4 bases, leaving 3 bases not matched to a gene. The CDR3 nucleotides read TGTGCCAGCAGCTTGGTTGGGACAGGGGCCTATGGCTACACCTTC. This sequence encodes CASSLVGTGAYGYTF.

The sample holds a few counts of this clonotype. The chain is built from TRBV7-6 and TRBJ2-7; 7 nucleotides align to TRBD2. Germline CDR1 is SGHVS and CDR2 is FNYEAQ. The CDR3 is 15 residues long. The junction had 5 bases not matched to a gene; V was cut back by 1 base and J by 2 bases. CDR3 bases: TGTGCCAGCAGCTTAGGCGGGAGATTAGCCTACGAGCAGTACTTC. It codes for CASSLGGRLAYEQYF.

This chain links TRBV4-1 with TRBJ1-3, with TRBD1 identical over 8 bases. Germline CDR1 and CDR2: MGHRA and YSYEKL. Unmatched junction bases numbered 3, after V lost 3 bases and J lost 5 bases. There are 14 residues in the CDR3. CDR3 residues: CASSQDRERNTIYF. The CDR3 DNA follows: TGCGCCAGCAGCCAGGACAGGGAGAGAAACACCATATATTTT.

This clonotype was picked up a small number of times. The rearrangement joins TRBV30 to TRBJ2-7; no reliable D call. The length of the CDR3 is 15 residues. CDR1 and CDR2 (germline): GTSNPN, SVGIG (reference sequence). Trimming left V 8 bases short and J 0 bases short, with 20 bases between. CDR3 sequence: CASSIKPWGSYEQYF. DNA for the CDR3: TGTGCCAGTAGTATAAAGCCCTGGGGCTCCTACGAGCAGTACTTC.

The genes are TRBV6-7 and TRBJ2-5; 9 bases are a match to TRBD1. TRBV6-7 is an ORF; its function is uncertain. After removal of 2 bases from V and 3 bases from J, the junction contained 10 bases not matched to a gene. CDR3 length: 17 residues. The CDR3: CASSYLPPGQGKETQYF. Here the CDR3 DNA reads TGTGCCAGCAGTTACCTCCCACCGGGACAGGGAAAAGAGACCCAGTACTTC.

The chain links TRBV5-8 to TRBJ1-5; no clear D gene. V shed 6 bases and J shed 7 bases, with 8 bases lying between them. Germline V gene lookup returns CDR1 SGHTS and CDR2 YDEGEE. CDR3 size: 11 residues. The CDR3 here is CASTRRQPQHF. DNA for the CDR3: TGTGCCAGCACCAGGCGGCAGCCCCAGCATTTT.

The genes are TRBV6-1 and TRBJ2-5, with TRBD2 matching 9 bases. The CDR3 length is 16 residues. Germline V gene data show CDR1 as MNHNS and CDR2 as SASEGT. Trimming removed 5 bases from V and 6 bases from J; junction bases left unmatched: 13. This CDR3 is CASSTAGGHNGKTQYF. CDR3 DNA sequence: TGTGCCAGCAGTACCGCGGGAGGGCATAATGGAAAGACCCAGTACTTC.

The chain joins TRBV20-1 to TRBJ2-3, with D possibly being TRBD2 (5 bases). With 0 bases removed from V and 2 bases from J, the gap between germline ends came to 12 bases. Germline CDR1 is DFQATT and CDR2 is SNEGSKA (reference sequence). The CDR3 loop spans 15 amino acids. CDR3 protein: CSARDPGNPTDTQYF. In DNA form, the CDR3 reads TGCAGTGCTAGAGATCCCGGGAACCCCACAGATACGCAGTATTTT.

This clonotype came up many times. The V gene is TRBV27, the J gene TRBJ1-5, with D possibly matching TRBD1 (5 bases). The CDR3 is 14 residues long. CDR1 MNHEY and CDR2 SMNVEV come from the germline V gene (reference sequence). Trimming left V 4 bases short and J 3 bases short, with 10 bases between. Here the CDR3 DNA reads TGTGCCAGCAGTTCAGGGTCGGCCAATCAGCCCCAGCATTTT. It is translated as CASSSGSANQPQHF.